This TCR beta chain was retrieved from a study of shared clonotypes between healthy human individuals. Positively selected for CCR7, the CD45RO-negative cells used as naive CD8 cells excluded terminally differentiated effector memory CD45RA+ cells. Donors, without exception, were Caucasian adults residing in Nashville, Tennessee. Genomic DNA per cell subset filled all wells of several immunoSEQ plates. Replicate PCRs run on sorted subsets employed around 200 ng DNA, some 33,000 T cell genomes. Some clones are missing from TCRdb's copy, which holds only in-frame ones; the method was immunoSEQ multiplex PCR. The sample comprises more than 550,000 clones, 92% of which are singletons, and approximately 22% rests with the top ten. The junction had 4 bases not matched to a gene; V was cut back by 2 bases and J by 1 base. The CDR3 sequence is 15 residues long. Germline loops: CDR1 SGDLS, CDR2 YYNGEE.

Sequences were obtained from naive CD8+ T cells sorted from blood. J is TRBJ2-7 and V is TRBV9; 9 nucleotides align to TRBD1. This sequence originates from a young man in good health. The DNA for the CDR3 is TGTGCCAGCAGCGTCGCCGGGACAGGGTCCTACGAGCAGTACTTC. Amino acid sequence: CASSVAGTGSYEQYF.